A single sample gave rise to the 2 T cell receptor beta chains below, sequenced in a study of cytomegalovirus exposure and HLA in healthy donors. 60 Vbeta and 13 Jbeta primers were used in PCR. Libraries were prepared by immunoSEQ multiplex PCR; TCRdb keeps only in-frame clonotypes and omits some of them. This table holds about 140,000 clones, roughly three quarters found once. Sequenced input: PBMCs. Source of these receptors: a middle-aged woman in good health and CMV-seronegative.

In this sample, this clone turned up a few times. J is TRBJ1-4 and V is TRBV5-1, with D possibly TRBD1 on 5 matching bases. Germline CDR1 reads SGHRS; CDR2 reads YFSETQ. This CDR3 region has 14 residues. Trimming shortened V by 4 bases and J by 4 bases, and 11 bases separated the two germline ends. The CDR3 region is CASSTSGFNEKLFF. The DNA of the CDR3 is TGCGCCAGCAGCACCTCAGGGTTTAATGAAAAACTGTTTTTT.

This chain links TRBV7-6 with TRBJ2-2; 10 bases align to TRBD2. The CDR3 consists of 16 residues. Losses at the gene ends were 7 bases for V and 7 bases for J; bases not matched to a gene: 12. Germline CDR1 is SGHVS and CDR2 is FNYEAQ. The CDR3 loop is CASTGAGGFFGGELFF. The CDR3 nucleotides are TGTGCCAGCACCGGAGCGGGGGGGTTTTTTGGCGGGGAGCTGTTTTTT.